This TCR beta chain was found in a study of Graves' ophthalmopathy and Graves' hyperthyroidism. RNA transcripts provided the template for amplifying TCR beta CDR3 regions. A first-round RT-PCR used HTBI primers, followed by a second-round multiplex PCR. A single record per CDR3 protein comes from TCRdb applying MiXCR to the multiplex PCR reads. The sample has 200,000 to 250,000 distinct CDR3 sequences, 25% to 30% seen once. J lost 6 bases, V lost 7 bases, and 10 bases had no gene match. The CDR3 consists of 14 residues. The table lists this clonotype with a count of one. This receptor was obtained from a man over 45 with Graves' ophthalmopathy. The sequenced sample consisted of peripheral blood. The V gene is TRBV12-3 or TRBV12-4, the J gene TRBJ1-2, with TRBD1 matching 8 bases. CDR3 nucleotide sequence: TGTGCCAGCACCACCCCCGGGACAGGTCATGGCTACACCTTC. Its translation is CASTTPGTGHGYTF.